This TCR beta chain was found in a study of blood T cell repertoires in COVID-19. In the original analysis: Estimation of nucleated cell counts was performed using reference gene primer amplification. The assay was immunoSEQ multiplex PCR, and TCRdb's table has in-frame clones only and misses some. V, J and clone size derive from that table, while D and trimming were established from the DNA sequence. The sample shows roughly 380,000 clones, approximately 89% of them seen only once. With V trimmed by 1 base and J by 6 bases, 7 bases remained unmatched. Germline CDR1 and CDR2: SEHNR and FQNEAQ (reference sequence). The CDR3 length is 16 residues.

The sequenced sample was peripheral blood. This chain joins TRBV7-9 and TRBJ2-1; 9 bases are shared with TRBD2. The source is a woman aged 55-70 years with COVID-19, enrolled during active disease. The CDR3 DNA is TGTGCCAGCAGCTTAGGTCAGCGGGGGGTTGCCAATGAGCAGTTCTTC. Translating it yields CASSLGQRGVANEQFF.